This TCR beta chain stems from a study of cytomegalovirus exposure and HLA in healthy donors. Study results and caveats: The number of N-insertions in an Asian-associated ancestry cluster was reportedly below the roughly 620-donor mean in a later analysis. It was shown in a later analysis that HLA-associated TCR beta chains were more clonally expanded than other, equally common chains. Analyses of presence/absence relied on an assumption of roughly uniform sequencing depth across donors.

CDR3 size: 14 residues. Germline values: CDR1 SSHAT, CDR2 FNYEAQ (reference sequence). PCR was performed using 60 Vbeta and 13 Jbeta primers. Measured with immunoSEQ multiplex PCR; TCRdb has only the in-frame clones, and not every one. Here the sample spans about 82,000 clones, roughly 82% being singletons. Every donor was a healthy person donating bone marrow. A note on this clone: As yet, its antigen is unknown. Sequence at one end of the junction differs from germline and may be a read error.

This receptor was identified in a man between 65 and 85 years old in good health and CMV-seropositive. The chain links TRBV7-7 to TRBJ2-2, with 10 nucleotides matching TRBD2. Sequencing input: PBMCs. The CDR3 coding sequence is TGTGCTAGCAGCTTAGGTCTAGCGGGAGAGGAGCTGTTTTTT. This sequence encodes CASSLGLAGEELFF.